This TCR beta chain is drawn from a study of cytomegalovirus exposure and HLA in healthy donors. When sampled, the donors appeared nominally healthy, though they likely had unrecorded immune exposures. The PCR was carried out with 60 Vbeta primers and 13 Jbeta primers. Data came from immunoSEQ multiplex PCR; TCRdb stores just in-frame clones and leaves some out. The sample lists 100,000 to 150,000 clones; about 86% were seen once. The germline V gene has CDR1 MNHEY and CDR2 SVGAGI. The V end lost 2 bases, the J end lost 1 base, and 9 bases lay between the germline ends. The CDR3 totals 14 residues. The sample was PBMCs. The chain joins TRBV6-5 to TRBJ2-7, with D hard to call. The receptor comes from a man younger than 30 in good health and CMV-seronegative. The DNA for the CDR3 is TGTGCCAGCAGTTACGGCGGCGGATCCTACGAGCAGTACTTC. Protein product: CASSYGGGSYEQYF.